This is a list of T cell receptor beta chains from one sample in a study of CD8 T cells in Susac syndrome. One entry per CDR3 protein results from TCRdb running MiXCR on the immunoSEQ multiplex PCR reads. The repertoire holds about 300,000 distinct CDR3 sequences, about 91% seen once, with more than 0.15% in the top ten. Sequencing input: CD8+ T cells from PBMCs. The receptors stem from a human donor with multiple sclerosis. The CDR3 runs from the conserved cysteine through the conserved F or W. The order of the fields is CDR3 length, clone size, D gene, J gene, V gene, CDR3 protein, CDR3 DNA. The D gene is left open where the match is weak. Some rows have no size entry. The others give once, few or many, or a class for an expanded clone.

CDR3 length: 14
clone size: -
D gene: -
J gene: TRBJ2-1
V gene: TRBV12-3/TRBV12-4
CDR3 protein: CASSFAGAWNEQFF
CDR3 DNA: TGTGCCAGCAGTTTTGCAGGGGCTTGGAATGAGCAGTTCTTC

CDR3 length: 13
clone size: once
D gene: -
J gene: TRBJ2-5
V gene: TRBV4-1
CDR3 protein: CASSQVGEETQYF
CDR3 DNA: TGCGCCAGCAGCCAAGTGGGGGAAGAGACCCAGTACTTC

CDR3 length: 17
clone size: -
D gene: -
J gene: TRBJ2-1
V gene: TRBV7-9
CDR3 protein: CASSSPDEAGSYNEQFF
CDR3 DNA: TGTGCCAGCAGCTCTCCGGATGAGGCGGGCTCCTACAATGAGCAGTTCTTC

CDR3 length: 16
clone size: -
D gene: TRBD1
J gene: TRBJ1-2
V gene: TRBV5-1
CDR3 protein: CASRPQGRPGNYGYTF
CDR3 DNA: TGCGCCAGCAGACCACAGGGGCGACCCGGGAACTATGGCTACACCTTC

CDR3 length: 13
clone size: -
D gene: -
J gene: TRBJ2-5
V gene: TRBV9
CDR3 protein: CASSVWPQETQYF
CDR3 DNA: TGTGCCAGCAGCGTTTGGCCGCAAGAGACCCAGTACTTC

CDR3 length: 16
clone size: -
D gene: TRBD2
J gene: TRBJ2-2
V gene: TRBV5-1
CDR3 protein: CASSLFLAGAAGELFF
CDR3 DNA: TGCGCCAGCAGCTTGTTCCTAGCGGGAGCGGCCGGGGAGCTGTTTTTT

CDR3 length: 15
clone size: -
D gene: TRBD1
J gene: TRBJ2-1
V gene: TRBV28
CDR3 protein: CASSLGTGANNEQFF
CDR3 DNA: TGTGCCAGCAGTTTGGGGACAGGGGCGAACAATGAGCAGTTCTTC

CDR3 length: 16
clone size: -
D gene: TRBD2
J gene: TRBJ2-5
V gene: TRBV28
CDR3 protein: CASSAGTSGKQETQYF
CDR3 DNA: TGTGCCAGCAGCGCCGGGACTAGCGGGAAACAAGAGACCCAGTACTTC

CDR3 length: 16
clone size: -
D gene: -
J gene: TRBJ2-7
V gene: TRBV2
CDR3 protein: CASSEALGITLYEQYF
CDR3 DNA: TGTGCCAGCAGTGAAGCTTTAGGGATCACCCTTTACGAGCAGTACTTC

CDR3 length: 14
clone size: -
D gene: TRBD1
J gene: TRBJ2-7
V gene: TRBV30
CDR3 protein: CAWRRDRGPYEQYF
CDR3 DNA: TGTGCCTGGAGACGGGACAGGGGACCTTACGAGCAGTACTTC

CDR3 length: 14
clone size: -
D gene: TRBD2
J gene: TRBJ2-7
V gene: TRBV9
CDR3 protein: CASSSGLAGYEQYF
CDR3 DNA: TGTGCCAGCAGCTCGGGACTAGCGGGCTACGAGCAGTACTTC

CDR3 length: 17
clone size: -
D gene: -
J gene: TRBJ2-1
V gene: TRBV27
CDR3 protein: CASSSGLVWGGYNEQFF
CDR3 DNA: TGTGCCAGCAGTTCCGGTTTGGTCTGGGGTGGGTACAATGAGCAGTTCTTC

CDR3 length: 14
clone size: -
D gene: -
J gene: TRBJ2-5
V gene: TRBV4-2
CDR3 protein: CASSQDRFPPYQYF
CDR3 DNA: TGTGCCAGCAGCCAAGATCGTTTTCCCCCTTACCAGTACTTC

CDR3 length: 13
clone size: few
D gene: TRBD2
J gene: TRBJ2-7
V gene: TRBV12-3/TRBV12-4
CDR3 protein: CASRGSGSYEQYF
CDR3 DNA: TGTGCCAGCCGGGGTAGCGGGTCCTACGAGCAGTACTTC

CDR3 length: 16
clone size: few
D gene: TRBD1
J gene: TRBJ1-2
V gene: TRBV2
CDR3 protein: CASSESFSGGVDGYTF
CDR3 DNA: TGTGCCAGCAGTGAAAGTTTCTCAGGGGGAGTCGATGGCTACACCTTC

CDR3 length: 17
clone size: -
D gene: TRBD1
J gene: TRBJ1-4
V gene: TRBV4-3
CDR3 protein: CASSPAGRGVTNEKLFF
CDR3 DNA: TGCGCCAGCAGCCCCGCGGGCAGGGGGGTAACTAATGAAAAACTGTTTTTT

CDR3 length: 12
clone size: -
D gene: -
J gene: TRBJ2-1
V gene: TRBV5-6
CDR3 protein: CASSSQGGEQFF
CDR3 DNA: TGTGCCAGCAGCTCCCAGGGTGGTGAGCAGTTCTTC

CDR3 length: 15
clone size: -
D gene: -
J gene: TRBJ2-1
V gene: TRBV27
CDR3 protein: CASSLLGISPNEQFF
CDR3 DNA: TGTGCCAGCAGTTTATTGGGGATTAGCCCCAATGAGCAGTTCTTC

CDR3 length: 19
clone size: -
D gene: TRBD1
J gene: TRBJ2-6
V gene: TRBV9
CDR3 protein: CASSGQSGQASPGANVLTF
CDR3 DNA: TGTGCCAGCAGCGGCCAGTCGGGACAGGCATCTCCTGGGGCCAACGTCCTGACTTTC

CDR3 length: 14
clone size: -
D gene: -
J gene: TRBJ2-3
V gene: TRBV15
CDR3 protein: CATSLVSSTDTQYF
CDR3 DNA: TGTGCCACCTCTCTGGTTTCTAGCACAGATACGCAGTATTTT

CDR3 length: 13
clone size: -
D gene: -
J gene: TRBJ2-1
V gene: TRBV28
CDR3 protein: CASADLSYNEQFF
CDR3 DNA: TGTGCCAGCGCGGACTTGTCCTACAATGAGCAGTTCTTC

CDR3 length: 16
clone size: -
D gene: TRBD1
J gene: TRBJ2-7
V gene: TRBV28
CDR3 protein: CASSPQGAPGPYEQYF
CDR3 DNA: TGTGCCAGCAGTCCGCAGGGGGCGCCTGGTCCCTACGAGCAGTACTTC

CDR3 length: 15
clone size: -
D gene: TRBD2
J gene: TRBJ2-7
V gene: TRBV19
CDR3 protein: CASSDGLARFVEQYF
CDR3 DNA: TGTGCCAGTAGTGACGGACTAGCTCGATTTGTGGAGCAGTACTTC

CDR3 length: 13
clone size: -
D gene: -
J gene: TRBJ2-5
V gene: TRBV28
CDR3 protein: CASSLGNQETQYF
CDR3 DNA: TGTGCCAGCAGTTTAGGAAACCAAGAGACCCAGTACTTC

CDR3 length: 14
clone size: -
D gene: TRBD1
J gene: TRBJ2-7
V gene: TRBV30
CDR3 protein: CAWRNRDRSYEQYF
CDR3 DNA: TGTGCCTGGAGGAACCGGGACAGGTCCTACGAGCAGTACTTC

CDR3 length: 16
clone size: -
D gene: -
J gene: TRBJ1-5
V gene: TRBV5-4
CDR3 protein: CASSLMPPERDQPQHF
CDR3 DNA: TGTGCCAGCAGCTTGATGCCGCCCGAAAGAGATCAGCCCCAGCATTTT

CDR3 length: 16
clone size: -
D gene: TRBD1
J gene: TRBJ2-1
V gene: TRBV20-1
CDR3 protein: CSARGIEGARYNEQFF
CDR3 DNA: TGCAGTGCTAGAGGCATTGAGGGGGCGCGCTACAATGAGCAGTTCTTC

CDR3 length: 14
clone size: -
D gene: TRBD1
J gene: TRBJ1-1
V gene: TRBV19
CDR3 protein: CASTPTGASTEAFF
CDR3 DNA: TGTGCCAGTACCCCAACAGGGGCGAGCACTGAAGCTTTCTTT

CDR3 length: 13
clone size: -
D gene: -
J gene: TRBJ2-7
V gene: TRBV14
CDR3 protein: CASSRAILGEQYF
CDR3 DNA: TGTGCCAGCAGCCGAGCTATTTTGGGCGAGCAGTACTTC

CDR3 length: 15
clone size: -
D gene: -
J gene: TRBJ1-5
V gene: TRBV6-4
CDR3 protein: CASSGTSGDNQPQHF
CDR3 DNA: TGTGCCAGCAGCGGGACTTCAGGGGACAATCAGCCCCAGCATTTT

CDR3 length: 15
clone size: once
D gene: TRBD1
J gene: TRBJ2-2
V gene: TRBV27
CDR3 protein: CASSLRAGGTGELFF
CDR3 DNA: TGTGCCAGCAGTTTAAGGGCAGGGGGCACCGGGGAGCTGTTTTTT

CDR3 length: 13
clone size: -
D gene: -
J gene: TRBJ1-2
V gene: TRBV11-2
CDR3 protein: CASKQGLSYGYTF
CDR3 DNA: TGTGCCAGCAAGCAGGGGCTAAGCTATGGCTACACCTTC

CDR3 length: 14
clone size: -
D gene: -
J gene: TRBJ1-5
V gene: TRBV27
CDR3 protein: CASSRGGYNQPQHF
CDR3 DNA: TGTGCCAGCAGCCGAGGAGGGTACAATCAGCCCCAGCATTTT

CDR3 length: 14
clone size: -
D gene: -
J gene: TRBJ2-5
V gene: TRBV9
CDR3 protein: CASSPRYGELTQYF
CDR3 DNA: TGTGCCAGCAGCCCCAGATACGGGGAATTGACCCAGTACTTC

CDR3 length: 12
clone size: -
D gene: -
J gene: TRBJ2-7
V gene: TRBV30
CDR3 protein: CAWSDPGYEQYF
CDR3 DNA: TGTGCCTGGAGCGATCCTGGTTACGAGCAGTACTTC

CDR3 length: 16
clone size: -
D gene: -
J gene: TRBJ2-5
V gene: TRBV7-9
CDR3 protein: CASSLVWTRGKETQYF
CDR3 DNA: TGTGCCAGCAGCTTAGTATGGACGCGCGGAAAAGAGACCCAGTACTTC

CDR3 length: 13
clone size: -
D gene: TRBD1
J gene: TRBJ2-7
V gene: TRBV20-1
CDR3 protein: CSAMGQGYYEQYF
CDR3 DNA: TGCAGTGCTATGGGACAGGGGTACTACGAGCAGTACTTC

CDR3 length: 14
clone size: -
D gene: -
J gene: TRBJ1-2
V gene: TRBV27
CDR3 protein: CASSLSGLGNGYTF
CDR3 DNA: TGTGCCAGCAGTTTATCGGGACTCGGGAACGGCTACACCTTC

CDR3 length: 15
clone size: -
D gene: -
J gene: TRBJ2-1
V gene: TRBV24-1
CDR3 protein: CATSGSGIGANEQFF
CDR3 DNA: TGTGCCACCAGTGGTTCCGGGATTGGGGCCAATGAGCAGTTCTTC

CDR3 length: 15
clone size: -
D gene: -
J gene: TRBJ1-1
V gene: TRBV20-1
CDR3 protein: CSASPESSWNTEAFF
CDR3 DNA: TGCAGTGCTAGTCCGGAGTCGTCCTGGAACACTGAAGCTTTCTTT